What follows are 24 T cell receptor beta chains derived from one specimen sequenced in a study of blood T cell repertoires in COVID-19. Assay: immunoSEQ multiplex PCR; the TCRdb copy retains only in-frame clones and omits some. Of fewer than 90,000 clones in the sample, 90% to 95% were seen once. Sequencing input: peripheral blood. These receptors all come from a human donor with active COVID-19. The donor label of this sample is uncertain.

The chain recombines TRBV2 with TRBJ1-6, with TRBD1 as a possible D gene (5 bases). This CDR3 comprises 15 residues. The germline gives CDR1 SNHLY, CDR2 FYNNEI. Trimming took 8 bases from V and 6 from J, leaving 17 bases between them. The CDR3 loop reads CASGGELGSNSPLHF. In DNA form, the CDR3 reads TGTGCCAGCGGGGGGGAACTTGGGAGTAATTCACCCCTCCACTTT.

This chain uses TRBV11-2 with TRBJ2-7; D not resolved. The V end lost 1 base, the J end lost 4 bases, and 8 bases lay between the germline ends. This CDR3 is built from 13 residues. The germline gives CDR1 SGHAT, CDR2 FQNNGV. The CDR3 nucleotides read TGTGCCAGCAGCTTAGGGCAAAGATACGAGCAGTACTTC. Amino acids: CASSLGQRYEQYF.

The gene calls are TRBV6-5 and TRBJ1-1; the D gene is possibly TRBD1 (6 bases). CDR1 and CDR2 (germline): MNHEY, SVGAGI. Trimming cost V 6 bases and J 1 base, with 15 bases left between them. There are 15 residues in the CDR3. CDR3 sequence: CASRFQGRENTEAFF. The CDR3 nucleotides read TGTGCCAGCAGATTTCAGGGGAGGGAGAACACTGAAGCTTTCTTT.

CDR3 in amino acids: CASSSKLSTDTQYF. The CDR3 nucleotides are TGTGCCAGCAGCTCTAAACTCAGCACAGATACGCAGTATTTT. V usage is TRBV3-1 (or the pseudogene TRBV3-2) and J usage is TRBJ2-3; D is unresolved. The V and J ends lost 5 bases and 0 bases respectively, with 9 bases between them. The CDR3 is 14 amino acids. Germline lookup yields CDR1 LGHDT and CDR2 YNNKEL (reference sequence).

J is TRBJ1-1 and V is TRBV7-8; the match to TRBD1 covers 9 bases. Germline CDR1 SGHVS, CDR2 FQNEAQ. J lost 4 bases, V lost 2 bases, and 20 bases had no gene match. This CDR3 region has 20 residues. The CDR3 nucleotides read TGTGCCAGCAGCTTACCGGGGACAGGGATTTTTATTCTGATGGGCACTGAAGCTTTCTTT. This sequence encodes CASSLPGTGIFILMGTEAFF.

V is TRBV5-6 and J is TRBJ1-2, with a tentative D call TRBD1 (5 bases). The ends were cut back, 4 bases at V and 5 bases at J, with 15 bases in the middle. CDR1 and CDR2 (germline): SGHDT, YYEEEE. This CDR3 region has 14 residues. The chain's CDR3 is CASSTGPEGYGYTF. The CDR3 region has the DNA TGTGCCAGCAGCACGGGACCGGAGGGGTATGGCTACACCTTC.

The count of this clone is one. The chain has TRBV19 and TRBJ1-6; D possibly corresponds to TRBD1 (6 bases). Trimming took off 3 bases at V and 6 bases at J, with 21 bases between the two ends. The V gene's germline CDR1 is LNHDA and CDR2 SQIVND (reference sequence). The CDR3 covers 18 residues. CDR3 sequence (DNA): TGTGCCAGTAGTATCGGGAGGACTCAGGGGCCGACTAATTCACCCCTCCACTTT. Amino acids: CASSIGRTQGPTNSPLHF.

This clone has only one observation. V gene TRBV11-3 combines with J gene TRBJ1-2; D is unclear. The CDR3 length is 12 residues. Germline V CDR1 and CDR2: SGHNT, YENEEA. The ends were cut back, 4 bases at V and 0 bases at J, with 3 bases in the middle. CDR3 sequence (DNA): TGTGCCAGCAGCTCTTCTAACTATGGCTACACCTTC. It codes for CASSSSNYGYTF.

The rearrangement links TRBV4-3 to TRBJ2-5, with D unresolved. The V gene lost 4 bases and the J gene lost 2 bases, with 8 bases spanning the gap. The CDR3 extends over 13 amino acids. The germline V gene has CDR1 LGHNA and CDR2 YSLEER. The CDR3 loop is CASSPRTQETQYF. The CDR3 DNA sequence: TGCGCCAGCAGCCCTAGAACGCAAGAGACCCAGTACTTC.

The V gene is TRBV5-1, the J gene TRBJ1-3, with 7 positions matching TRBD1. Germline trimming cut 0 bases from V and 2 bases from J; bases unmatched to any gene: 5. CDR3 length: 16 residues. The V gene's germline CDR1 is SGHRS and CDR2 YFSETQ. CDR3: CASSLAGGLAGNTIYF. CDR3 bases: TGCGCCAGCAGCTTGGCAGGGGGACTCGCTGGAAACACCATATATTTT.

This chain connects TRBV3-1 (or the pseudogene TRBV3-2) to TRBJ2-3; D might be TRBD1 (6 bases). Germline V gene lookup returns CDR1 LGHDT and CDR2 YNNKEL (reference sequence). The germline V and J ends were trimmed by 1 base and 5 bases, with 13 bases remaining between them. The CDR3 covers 15 residues. The CDR3 protein is CASSQGPHREDTQYF. CDR3 sequence (DNA): TGTGCCAGCAGCCAAGGGCCACACAGGGAAGATACGCAGTATTTT.

The chain uses TRBV19 and TRBJ2-1; 7 bases line up with TRBD1. V lost 1 base, J lost 1 base, and 4 bases stayed unmatched. This CDR3 comprises 16 residues. Germline-derived CDR1 and CDR2 are LNHDA and SQIVND (reference sequence). This CDR3 reads CASSIGGTVSYNEQFF. For the CDR3, the DNA is TGTGCCAGTAGTATAGGGGGGACAGTTTCCTACAATGAGCAGTTCTTC. Full variable domain (rest looked up from reference TRBV19 and TRBJ2-1): DGGITQSPKYLFRKEGQNVTLSCEQNLNHDAMYWYRQDPGQGLRLIYYSQIVNDFQKGDIAEGYSVSREKKESFPLTVTSAQKNPTAFYLCASSIGGTVSYNEQFFGPGTRLTVL.

This clone turned up a few times. The J gene is TRBJ1-5, the V gene TRBV5-1; D not resolved. V was cut by 0 bases and J by 10 bases, with 11 bases left in between. Germline V lookup: CDR1 SGHRS, CDR2 YFSETQ. The CDR3 has 13 amino acids. DNA for the CDR3: TGCGCCAGCAGCTTGGCCGGAGGTTTCCCCCAGCATTTT. Protein sequence: CASSLAGGFPQHF.

The chain couples TRBV5-1 to TRBJ1-2; 9 nucleotides agree with TRBD1. The junction had 7 bases not matched to a gene; V was cut back by 6 bases and J by 4 bases. Germline loops: CDR1 SGHRS, CDR2 YFSETQ. The CDR3 is 14 residues long. This CDR3 reads CASNRDRELYGYTF. The CDR3 DNA is TGCGCCAGCAACCGGGACAGGGAGCTCTATGGCTACACCTTC.

The chain recombines TRBV12-3 or TRBV12-4 with TRBJ1-2; 8 bases are shared with TRBD1. There are 13 residues in the CDR3. V lost 6 bases and J lost 8; bases outside the gene matches: 8. The CDR3 coding sequence is TGTGCCAGCAGCCCCCGGCAGGGGGCGGGCTACACCTTC. Translating gives CASSPRQGAGYTF.

This clone was seen a handful of times. J is TRBJ2-3 and V is TRBV9; D uncertain. The length of the CDR3 is 14 residues. Looked up from germline, CDR1 is SGDLS and CDR2 is YYNGEE. The germline V and J ends were trimmed by 2 bases and 0 bases, with 7 bases remaining between them. Here the CDR3 DNA reads TGTGCCAGCAGCGTTAGCCCTAGCACAGATACGCAGTATTTT. Protein product: CASSVSPSTDTQYF. The variable domain in full, completed from reference TRBV9 and TRBJ2-3, reads DSGVTQTPKHLITATGQRVTLRCSPRSGDLSVYWYQQSLDQGLQFLIQYYNGEERAKGNILERFSAQQFPDLHSELNLSSLELGDSALYFCASSVSPSTDTQYFGPGTRLTVL.

The V gene is TRBV7-2, the J gene TRBJ2-7; TRBD1 is a possible D gene (6 bases). Trimming took 5 bases from V and 6 from J, leaving 17 bases between them. Germline CDR1 SGHTA, CDR2 FQGNSA. The CDR3 extends over 14 amino acids. CDR3 bases: TGTGCCAGCAGCCCCGACAGGTCCTCGGTCGAGCAGTACTTC. Its translation is CASSPDRSSVEQYF.

The rearrangement joins TRBV5-4 to TRBJ1-1, with a tentative D call TRBD1 (5 bases). Deletions cut 2 bases from V and 5 bases from J, with 13 bases between. CDR3 length: 14 amino acids. Per germline, CDR1 SGHNT and CDR2 YYREEE (reference sequence). CDR3 nucleotides: TGTGCCAGCAGCTTCGGGGGGTTGAGGACTGAAGCTTTCTTT. Translated, it gives CASSFGGLRTEAFF.

V is TRBV5-1 and J is TRBJ1-2; 9 nucleotides agree with TRBD1. The CDR3 has 15 amino acids. Germline CDR1 and CDR2: SGHRS and YFSETQ. V gave up 5 bases and J gave up 3 bases; unmatched junction bases: 8. The CDR3 DNA reads as TGCGCCAGCAGATTAACAGGGGGCGCATACTATGGCTACACCTTC. This translates into CASRLTGGAYYGYTF.

The chain couples TRBV27 to TRBJ2-7, with TRBD1 identical over 7 bases. Trimming took 3 bases from V and 5 from J; bases not matched to a gene: 13. Germline CDR1 reads MNHEY; CDR2 reads SMNVEV (reference sequence). This CDR3 comprises 16 residues. CDR3 protein: CASSFGSRGPFNEQYF. The CDR3, as DNA: TGTGCCAGCAGTTTTGGTTCGAGGGGGCCTTTCAACGAGCAGTACTTC.

The chain has TRBV7-9 and TRBJ2-7; TRBD1 matches 7 bases. This CDR3 has 16 residues. CDR1 is SEHNR and CDR2 is FQNEAQ in the germline V gene (reference sequence). The J segment lost 2 bases and the V segment lost 2 bases, leaving 9 bases of the junction unmatched. As DNA, the CDR3 is TGTGCCAGCAGCTTATTTATGCCGGGACAGACCTACGAGCAGTACTTC. Amino acid sequence: CASSLFMPGQTYEQYF. The full variable domain, completed using reference TRBV7-9 and TRBJ2-7, is DTGVSQNPRHKITKRGQNVTFRCDPISEHNRLYWYRQTLGQGPEFLTYFQNEAQLEKSRLLSDRFSAERPKGSFSTLEIQRTEQGDSAMYLCASSLFMPGQTYEQYFGPGTRLTVT.

V is TRBV5-4 and J is TRBJ2-5; 7 bases are a match to TRBD1. The length of the CDR3 is 14 residues. Germline V gives CDR1 SGHNT, CDR2 YYREEE (reference sequence). V lost 6 bases and J lost 1; bases outside the gene matches: 6. The CDR3 reads CASNPGQSQETQYF. CDR3 coding DNA: TGTGCCAGCAACCCGGGACAGTCCCAAGAGACCCAGTACTTC.

This clone was recorded once. The chain uses TRBV10-3 and TRBJ2-3, with a tentative D call TRBD2 (5 bases). Germline CDR1 is ENHRY and CDR2 is SYGVKD. The CDR3 has 17 residues. V was cut by 0 bases and J by 2 bases, with 15 bases left in between. CDR3 DNA: TGTGCCATCAGTGAGTCAAGAGGGTTGAGAGACACAGATACGCAGTATTTT. It codes for CAISESRGLRDTDTQYF.

V usage is TRBV7-9 and J usage is TRBJ2-2; maybe TRBD1 (5 bases). Germline CDR1 is SEHNR and CDR2 is FQNEAQ (reference sequence). This CDR3 has 15 amino acids. V gave up 4 bases and J gave up 3 bases, with 12 bases separating them. The CDR3: CASSSRGRDTGELFF. The CDR3, as DNA: TGTGCCAGCAGCTCCAGAGGCAGGGACACCGGGGAGCTGTTTTTT.